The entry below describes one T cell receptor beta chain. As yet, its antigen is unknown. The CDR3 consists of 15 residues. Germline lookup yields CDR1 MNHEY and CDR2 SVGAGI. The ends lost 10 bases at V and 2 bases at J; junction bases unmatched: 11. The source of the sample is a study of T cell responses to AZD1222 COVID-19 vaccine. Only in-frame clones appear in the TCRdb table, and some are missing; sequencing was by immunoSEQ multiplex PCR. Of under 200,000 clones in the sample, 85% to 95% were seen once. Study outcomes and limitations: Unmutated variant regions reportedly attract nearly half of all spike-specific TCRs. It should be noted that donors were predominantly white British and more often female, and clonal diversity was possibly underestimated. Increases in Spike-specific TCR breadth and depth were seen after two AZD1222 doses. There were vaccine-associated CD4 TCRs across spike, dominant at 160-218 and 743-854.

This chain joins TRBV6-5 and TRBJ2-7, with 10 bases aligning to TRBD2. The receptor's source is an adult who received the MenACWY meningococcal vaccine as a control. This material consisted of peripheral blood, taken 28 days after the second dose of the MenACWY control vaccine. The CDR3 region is CATPRTSGQAYEQYF. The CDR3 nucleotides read TGTGCCACCCCCCGGACTAGCGGTCAAGCCTACGAGCAGTACTTC.